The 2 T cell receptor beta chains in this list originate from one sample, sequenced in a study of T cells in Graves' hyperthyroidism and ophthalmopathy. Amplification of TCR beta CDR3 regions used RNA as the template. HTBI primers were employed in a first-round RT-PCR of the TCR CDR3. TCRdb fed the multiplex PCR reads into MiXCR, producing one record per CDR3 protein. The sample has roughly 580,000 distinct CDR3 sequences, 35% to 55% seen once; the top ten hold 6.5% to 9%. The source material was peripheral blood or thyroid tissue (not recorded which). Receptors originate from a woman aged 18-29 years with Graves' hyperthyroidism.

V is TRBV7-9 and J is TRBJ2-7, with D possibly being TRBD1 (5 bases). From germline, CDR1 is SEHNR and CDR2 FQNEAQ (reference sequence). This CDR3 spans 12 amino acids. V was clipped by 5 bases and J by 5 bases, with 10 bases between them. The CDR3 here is CASSTGRDEQYF. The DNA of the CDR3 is TGTGCCAGCAGCACAGGAAGAGACGAGCAGTACTTC.

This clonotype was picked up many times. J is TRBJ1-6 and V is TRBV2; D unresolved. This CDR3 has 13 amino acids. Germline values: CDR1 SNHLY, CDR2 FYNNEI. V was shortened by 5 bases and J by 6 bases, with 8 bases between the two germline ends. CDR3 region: CASSPRPNSPLHF. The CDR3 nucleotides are TGTGCCAGCAGTCCGAGGCCTAATTCACCCCTCCACTTT.